This T cell receptor (beta chain) was found in a study of CXCR3-negative and CXCR3-positive naive CD8 T cells. Findings and limits, study-wide: Diversity was high in both naive subsets and much lower in memory cells. For CXCR3-positive naive cells, TRB CDR3s were more hydrophobic than those of CXCR3-negative naive cells. In cryopreserved cells, CXCR3 expression partially decreased, and fresh PBMCs were used in most assays.

A remark on this clonotype: Its antigen is currently unknown.

TRB cDNA was prepared as libraries by UMI-labeled 5' RACE. TCRdb re-analyzed the 5' RACE reads; it lists each CDR3 protein once, without DNA. The sample table sets out 130,000 to 150,000 distinct CDR3 sequences. Germline V gene data show CDR1 as SQVTM and CDR2 as ANQGSEA. This CDR3 region has 17 residues. This receptor was taken from a human donor in good health. Some clones in this sample may be carry-over from other donors' samples. The sequencing input was naive CXCR3+ CD8+ T cells from blood. Indicated subset: CD45RO-CCR7+CD27+CD95- naive CD8+ T cells expressing CXCR3 (TNR3+). The J gene is TRBJ2-1, the V gene TRBV29-1; TCRdb calls TRBD2, which cannot be checked without DNA. The CDR3 region is CSVEPSQVGDSYNEQFF.